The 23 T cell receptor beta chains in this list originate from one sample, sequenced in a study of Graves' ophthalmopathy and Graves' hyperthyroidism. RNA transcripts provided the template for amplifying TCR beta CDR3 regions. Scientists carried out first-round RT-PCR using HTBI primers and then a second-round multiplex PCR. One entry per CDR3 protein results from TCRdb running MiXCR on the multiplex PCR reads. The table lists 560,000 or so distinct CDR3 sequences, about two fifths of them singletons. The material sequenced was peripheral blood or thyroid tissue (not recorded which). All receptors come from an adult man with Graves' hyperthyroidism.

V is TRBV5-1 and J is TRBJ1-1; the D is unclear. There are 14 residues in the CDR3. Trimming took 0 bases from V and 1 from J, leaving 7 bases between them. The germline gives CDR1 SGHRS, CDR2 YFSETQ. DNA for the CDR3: TGCGCCAGCAGCTTGGCGTCGCCGAACACTGAAGCTTTCTTT. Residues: CASSLASPNTEAFF.

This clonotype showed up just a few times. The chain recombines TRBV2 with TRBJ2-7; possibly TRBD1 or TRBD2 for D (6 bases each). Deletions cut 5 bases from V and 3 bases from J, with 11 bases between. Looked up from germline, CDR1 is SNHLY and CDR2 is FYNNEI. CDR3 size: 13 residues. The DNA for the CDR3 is TGTGCCAGCAGTCCGGGGGCCAACTACGAGCAGTACTTC. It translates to CASSPGANYEQYF.

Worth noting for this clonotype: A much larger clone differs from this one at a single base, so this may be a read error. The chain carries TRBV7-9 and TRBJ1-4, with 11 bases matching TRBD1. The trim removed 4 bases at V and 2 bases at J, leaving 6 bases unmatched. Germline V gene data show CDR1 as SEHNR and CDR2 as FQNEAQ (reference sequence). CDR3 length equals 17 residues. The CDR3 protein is CASSYSGQGGTNEKLFF. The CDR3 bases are TGTGCCAGCAGCTACTCGGGACAGGGGGGGACTAATGAAAAACTGTTTTTT. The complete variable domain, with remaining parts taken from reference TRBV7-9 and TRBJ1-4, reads DTGVSQNPRHKITKRGQNVTFRCDPISEHNRLYWYRQTLGQGPEFLTYFQNEAQLEKSRLLSDRFSAERPKGSFSTLEIQRTEQGDSAMYLCASSYSGQGGTNEKLFFGSGTQLSVL.

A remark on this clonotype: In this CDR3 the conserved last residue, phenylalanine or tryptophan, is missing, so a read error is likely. The CDR3 protein is CASSRGDQPQHL. The CDR3 region has the DNA TGTGCCAGCTCCAGGGGAGATCAGCCCCAGCATCTT. The chain employs TRBV12-3 or TRBV12-4 and TRBJ1-5; D might be TRBD1 (6 bases). The length of the CDR3 is 12 residues. Trimming took 8 bases from V and 5 from J, leaving 10 bases between them.

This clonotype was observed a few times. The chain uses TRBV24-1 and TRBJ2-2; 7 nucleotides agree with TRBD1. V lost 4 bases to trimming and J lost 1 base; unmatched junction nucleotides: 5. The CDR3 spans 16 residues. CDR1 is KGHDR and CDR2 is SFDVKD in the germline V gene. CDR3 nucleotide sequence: TGTGCCACCAGTGACGCCGGGACAGTGAACACCGGGGAGCTGTTTTTT. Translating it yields CATSDAGTVNTGELFF.

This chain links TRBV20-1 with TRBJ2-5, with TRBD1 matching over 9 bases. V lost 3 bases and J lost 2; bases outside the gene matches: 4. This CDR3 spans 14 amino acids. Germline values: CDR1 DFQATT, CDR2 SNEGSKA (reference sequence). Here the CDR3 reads CSARGTGRQETQYF. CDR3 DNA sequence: TGCAGTGCTAGGGGGACAGGGCGGCAAGAGACCCAGTACTTC.

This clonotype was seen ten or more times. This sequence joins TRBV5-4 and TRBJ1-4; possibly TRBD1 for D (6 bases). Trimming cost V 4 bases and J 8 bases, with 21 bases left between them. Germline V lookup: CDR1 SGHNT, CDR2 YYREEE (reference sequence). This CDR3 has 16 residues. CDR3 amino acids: CASSPLQGGKGEKLFF. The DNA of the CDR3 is TGTGCCAGCAGCCCTTTACAGGGAGGGAAGGGGGAAAAACTGTTTTTT. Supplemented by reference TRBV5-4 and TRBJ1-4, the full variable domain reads ETGVTQSPTHLIKTRGQQVTLRCSSQSGHNTVSWYQQALGQGPQFIFQYYREEENGRGNFPPRFSGLQFPNYSSELNVNALELDDSALYLCASSPLQGGKGEKLFFGSGTQLSVL.

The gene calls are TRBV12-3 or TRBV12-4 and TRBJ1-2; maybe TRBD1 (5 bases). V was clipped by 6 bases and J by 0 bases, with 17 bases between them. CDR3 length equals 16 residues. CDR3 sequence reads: CASSRIGGPANYGYTF. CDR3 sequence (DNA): TGTGCCAGCAGCCGCATCGGGGGTCCCGCTAACTATGGCTACACCTTC.

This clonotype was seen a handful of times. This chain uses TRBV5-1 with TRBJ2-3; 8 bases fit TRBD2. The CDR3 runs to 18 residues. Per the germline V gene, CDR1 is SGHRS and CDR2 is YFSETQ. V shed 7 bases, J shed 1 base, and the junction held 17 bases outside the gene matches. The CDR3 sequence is CASEPSGGTTYGTDTQYF. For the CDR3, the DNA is TGCGCCAGCGAACCCTCGGGGGGGACGACATACGGCACAGATACGCAGTATTTT.

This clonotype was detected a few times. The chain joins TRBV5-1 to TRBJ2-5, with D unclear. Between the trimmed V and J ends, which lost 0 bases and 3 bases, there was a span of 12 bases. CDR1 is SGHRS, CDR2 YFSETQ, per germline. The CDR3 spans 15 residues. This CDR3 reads CASSLGVGMKETQYF. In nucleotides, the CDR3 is TGCGCCAGCAGCTTGGGTGTTGGGATGAAAGAGACCCAGTACTTC.

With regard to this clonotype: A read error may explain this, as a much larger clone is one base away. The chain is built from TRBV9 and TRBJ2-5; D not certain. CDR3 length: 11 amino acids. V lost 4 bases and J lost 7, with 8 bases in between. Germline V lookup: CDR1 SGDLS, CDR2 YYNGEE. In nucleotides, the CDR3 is TGTGCCAGCAGCTCAAAAGGGACCCAGTACTTC. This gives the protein CASSSKGTQYF. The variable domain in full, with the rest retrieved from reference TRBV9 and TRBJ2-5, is DSGVTQTPKHLITATGQRVTLRCSPRSGDLSVYWYQQSLDQGLQFLIQYYNGEERAKGNILERFSAQQFPDLHSELNLSSLELGDSALYFCASSSKGTQYFGPGTRLLVL.

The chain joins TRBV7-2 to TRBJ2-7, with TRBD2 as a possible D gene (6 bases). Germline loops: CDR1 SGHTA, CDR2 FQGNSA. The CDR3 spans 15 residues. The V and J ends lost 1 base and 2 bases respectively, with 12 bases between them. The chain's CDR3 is CASSLESSEAYEQYF. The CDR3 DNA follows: TGTGCCAGCAGCTTAGAGTCTAGCGAGGCCTACGAGCAGTACTTC.

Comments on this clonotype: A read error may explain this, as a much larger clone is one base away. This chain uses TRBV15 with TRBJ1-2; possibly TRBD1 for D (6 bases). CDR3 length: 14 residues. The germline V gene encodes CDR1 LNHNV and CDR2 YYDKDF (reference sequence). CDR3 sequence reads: CATSARTDNYSYTF. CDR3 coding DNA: TGTGCCACCAGCGCCCGGACAGACAACTATAGCTACACCTTC.

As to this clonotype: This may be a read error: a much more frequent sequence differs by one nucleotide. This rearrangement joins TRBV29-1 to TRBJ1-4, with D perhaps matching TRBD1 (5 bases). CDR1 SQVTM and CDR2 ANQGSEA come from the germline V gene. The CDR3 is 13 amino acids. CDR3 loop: CSAEGAPGEKLFF. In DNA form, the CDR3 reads TGCAGCGCTGAAGGGGCGCCGGGGGAAAAACTGTTTTTT.

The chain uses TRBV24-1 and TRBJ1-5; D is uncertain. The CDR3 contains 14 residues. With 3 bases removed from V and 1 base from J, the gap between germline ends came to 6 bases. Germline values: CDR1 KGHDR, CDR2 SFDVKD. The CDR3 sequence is CATSDPDSNQPQHF. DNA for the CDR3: TGTGCCACCAGTGATCCGGACAGCAATCAGCCCCAGCATTTT.

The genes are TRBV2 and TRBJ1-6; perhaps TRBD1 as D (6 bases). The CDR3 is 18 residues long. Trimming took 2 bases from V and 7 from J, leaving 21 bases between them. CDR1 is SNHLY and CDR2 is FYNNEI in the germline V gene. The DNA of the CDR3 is TGTGCCAGCAGTGAACGCGGGGGGGCTGAGAGGCTGAATTCACCCCTCCACTTT. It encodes CASSERGGAERLNSPLHF. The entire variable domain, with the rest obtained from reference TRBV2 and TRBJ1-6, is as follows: EPEVTQTPSHQVTQMGQEVILRCVPISNHLYFYWYRQILGQKVEFLVSFYNNEISEKSEIFDDQFSVERPDGSNFTLKIRSTKLEDSAMYFCASSERGGAERLNSPLHFGNGTRLTVT.

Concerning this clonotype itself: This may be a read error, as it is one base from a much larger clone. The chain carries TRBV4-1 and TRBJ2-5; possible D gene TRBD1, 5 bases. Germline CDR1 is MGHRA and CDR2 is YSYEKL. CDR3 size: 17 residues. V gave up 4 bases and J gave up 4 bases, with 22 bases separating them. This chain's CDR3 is CASSPQTVWDPGETQYF. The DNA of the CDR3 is TGCGCCAGCAGCCCCCAGACAGTCTGGGATCCGGGAGAGACCCAGTACTTC.

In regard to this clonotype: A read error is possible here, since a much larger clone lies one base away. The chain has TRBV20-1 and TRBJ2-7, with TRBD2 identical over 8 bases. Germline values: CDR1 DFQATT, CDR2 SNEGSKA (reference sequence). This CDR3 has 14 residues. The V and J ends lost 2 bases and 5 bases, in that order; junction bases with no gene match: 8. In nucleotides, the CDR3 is TGCAGTGCTAGAAGACAACCAGCGGGGGACGAGCAGTACTTC. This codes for CSARRQPAGDEQYF.

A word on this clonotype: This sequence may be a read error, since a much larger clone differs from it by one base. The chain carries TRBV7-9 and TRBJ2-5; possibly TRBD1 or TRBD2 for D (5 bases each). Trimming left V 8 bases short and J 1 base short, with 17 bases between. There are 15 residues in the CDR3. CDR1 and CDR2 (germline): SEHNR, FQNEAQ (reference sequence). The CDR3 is CASGQSVGTQETQYF. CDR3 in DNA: TGTGCCAGCGGCCAAAGTGTCGGGACCCAAGAGACCCAGTACTTC.

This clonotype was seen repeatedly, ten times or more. The CDR3 nucleotides are TGTGCCAGCAGCTCCCCTAAGAGGACGAGAACCGGGGAGCTGTTTTTT. It translates to CASSSPKRTRTGELFF. This rearrangement joins TRBV7-9 to TRBJ2-2; D uncertain. V lost 4 bases and J 5 bases, leaving 17 bases between the germline ends. There are 16 residues in the CDR3. The germline V gene has CDR1 SEHNR and CDR2 FQNEAQ (reference sequence).

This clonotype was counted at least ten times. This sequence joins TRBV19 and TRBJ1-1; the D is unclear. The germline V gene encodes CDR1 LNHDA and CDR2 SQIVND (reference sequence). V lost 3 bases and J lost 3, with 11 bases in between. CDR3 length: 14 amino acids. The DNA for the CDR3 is TGTGCCAGTAGTATGGGTCCGTGGGACACTGAAGCTTTCTTT. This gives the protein CASSMGPWDTEAFF.

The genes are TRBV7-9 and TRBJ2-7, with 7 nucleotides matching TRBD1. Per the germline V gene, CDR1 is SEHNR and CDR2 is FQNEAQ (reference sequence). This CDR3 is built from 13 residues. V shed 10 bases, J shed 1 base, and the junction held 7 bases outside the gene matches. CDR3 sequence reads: CAIQDRLSYEQYF. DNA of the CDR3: TGTGCCATTCAGGACAGGTTATCCTACGAGCAGTACTTC.

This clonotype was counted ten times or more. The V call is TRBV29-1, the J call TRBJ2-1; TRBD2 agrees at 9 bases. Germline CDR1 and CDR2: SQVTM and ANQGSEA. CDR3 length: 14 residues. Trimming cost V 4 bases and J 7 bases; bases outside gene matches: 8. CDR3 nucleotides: TGCAGCGTTGCGGCTAGCGGGATGGAGAATGAGCAGTTCTTC. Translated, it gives CSVAASGMENEQFF.